This passage covers 15 T cell receptor beta chains from one sample sequenced in a study of cytotoxic CD8 clonotypes in ibrutinib-treated CLL. Profiling relied on immunoSEQ multiplex PCR, and the TCRdb table lists in-frame clones only, not all of them. The table lists some 20,000 clones, over 70% of them singletons. The sample in question was PBMCs, obtained before ibrutinib treatment. Receptors were obtained from a human donor with chronic lymphocytic leukemia.

The rearrangement joins TRBV7-2 to TRBJ2-2, with D possibly being TRBD2 (6 bases). The CDR3 is 14 amino acids. V lost 3 bases, J lost 7 bases, and 12 bases lay in between. Germline lookup yields CDR1 SGHTA and CDR2 FQGNSA. The CDR3 DNA is TGTGCCAGCAGCTTCTTGGGGGGAGGCGGGGAGCTGTTTTTT. It codes for CASSFLGGGGELFF.

The chain has TRBV7-2 and TRBJ2-3, with a tentative D call TRBD2 (6 bases). This CDR3 is built from 13 residues. V dropped 5 bases and J dropped 6 bases, with 12 bases sitting between them. CDR1 is SGHTA, CDR2 FQGNSA, per germline. The CDR3 protein is CASSETSYDTQYF. CDR3 in DNA: TGTGCCAGCAGCGAGACTAGTTACGATACGCAGTATTTT.

The chain recombines TRBV18 with TRBJ1-6; maybe TRBD1 (5 bases). The CDR3 spans 18 residues. Germline CDR1 is KGHSH and CDR2 is LQKENI. V lost 4 bases, J lost 5 bases, and 21 bases lay in between. The CDR3 sequence is CASSLTKLGGANNSPLHF. The CDR3 region has the DNA TGTGCCAGCTCACTCACCAAGCTTGGGGGAGCCAATAATTCACCCCTCCACTTT. Together with reference TRBV18 and TRBJ1-6, the CDR3 gives the full variable domain: NAGVMQNPRHLVRRRGQEARLRCSPMKGHSHVYWYRQLPEEGLKFMVYLQKENIIDESGMPKERFSAEFPKEGPSILRIQQVVRGDSAAYFCASSLTKLGGANNSPLHFGNGTRLTVT.

This chain links TRBV11-2 with TRBJ2-2, with 7 positions matching TRBD1. Germline V gene lookup returns CDR1 SGHAT and CDR2 FQNNGV. There are 15 residues in the CDR3. V lost 4 bases and J lost 1; bases outside the gene matches: 3. CDR3 nucleotides: TGTGCCAGCAGCTCCGACAGGGAGAACACCGGGGAGCTGTTTTTT. It is translated as CASSSDRENTGELFF.

This clone was found a few times. The chain employs TRBV6-4 and TRBJ2-7; 9 bases are a match to TRBD2. Per germline, CDR1 MRHNA and CDR2 SNTAGT. The CDR3 has 17 residues. Trimming removed 9 bases from V and 1 base from J; junction bases left unmatched: 16. CDR3 sequence reads: CASPVYLAGAYSYEQYF. The DNA of the CDR3 is TGTGCCAGTCCGGTTTATTTAGCGGGGGCCTATTCCTACGAGCAGTACTTC.

The chain links TRBV1 to TRBJ1-2. TRBV1 has pseudogene status. The CDR3 has 16 amino acids. This CDR3 reads CTSSPSSLCETYGYTF. CDR3 sequence (DNA): TGCACCAGCAGCCCGTCTAGTTTGTGCGAGACCTATGGCTACACCTTC.

The rearrangement joins TRBV19 to TRBJ1-3; D is undetermined. Germline CDR1 is LNHDA and CDR2 is SQIVND (reference sequence). Trimming cost V 5 bases and J 4 bases, with 15 bases left between them. This CDR3 spans 15 amino acids. CDR3 nucleotides: TGTGCCAGTAGTCTCGCCCGGGTCGGCGGAAACACCATATATTTT. Translated, it gives CASSLARVGGNTIYF.

The chain recombines TRBV2 with TRBJ2-1, with TRBD2 matching 9 bases. Losses at the gene ends were 7 bases for V and 4 bases for J; bases not matched to a gene: 8. Germline-derived CDR1 and CDR2 are SNHLY and FYNNEI. There are 15 residues in the CDR3. DNA of the CDR3: TGTGCCAGCACGGTTGGTCTAGCGGGGTACAATGAGCAGTTCTTC. This sequence encodes CASTVGLAGYNEQFF.

The chain combines TRBV10-3 with TRBJ2-3, with D possibly being TRBD2 (5 bases). Looked up from germline, CDR1 is ENHRY and CDR2 is SYGVKD. The CDR3 runs to 16 residues. V was clipped by 4 bases and J by 0 bases, with 14 bases between them. CDR3 protein: CAISGHFGNSTDTQYF. The CDR3 DNA is TGTGCCATCAGTGGGCACTTCGGGAATAGCACAGATACGCAGTATTTT.

J is TRBJ2-5 and V is TRBV15, with D maybe TRBD1 (6 bases). V was cut by 0 bases and J by 1 base, with 9 bases left in between. The germline V gene has CDR1 LNHNV and CDR2 YYDKDF (reference sequence). This CDR3 is built from 15 residues. The DNA for the CDR3 is TGTGCCACCAGCAGAGATCCAGGGGTCCAAGAGACCCAGTACTTC. Translated, it gives CATSRDPGVQETQYF.

This chain links TRBV5-5 with TRBJ1-2; 7 nucleotides align to TRBD1. The CDR3 consists of 14 residues. Germline V gene lookup returns CDR1 SGHKS and CDR2 YYEKEE (reference sequence). Losses at the gene ends were 2 bases for V and 6 bases for J; bases not matched to a gene: 7. CDR3 DNA: TGTGCCAGCAGCTTCCCGGGACAGCTCAATGGCTACACCTTC. Encoded protein: CASSFPGQLNGYTF.

The rearrangement links TRBV27 to TRBJ2-2; TRBD1 agrees at 7 bases. The CDR3 sequence is 17 residues long. The J segment lost 2 bases and the V segment lost 2 bases, leaving 8 bases of the junction unmatched. Germline loops: CDR1 MNHEY, CDR2 SMNVEV (reference sequence). The CDR3: CASSLGRQGLNTGELFF. In nucleotides, the CDR3 is TGTGCCAGCAGTTTAGGACGACAGGGCCTAAACACCGGGGAGCTGTTTTTT.

The chain links TRBV30 to TRBJ2-6; a possible D gene is TRBD1 (5 bases). The CDR3 consists of 16 residues. Trimming removed 3 bases at V and 4 bases at J, with 16 bases between. The germline CDR1 and CDR2 sequences are GTSNPN and SVGIG (reference sequence). The CDR3 loop is CAWRGTGVGGANVLTF. CDR3 coding DNA: TGTGCCTGGAGGGGAACAGGTGTTGGGGGGGCCAACGTCCTGACTTTC.

Turning to this clone: One end of the junction fails to match germline, which may point to a read error. V gene TRBV25-1 combines with J gene TRBJ2-7, with a tentative D call TRBD1 (5 bases). This CDR3 region has 10 residues. Germline-derived CDR1 and CDR2 are MGHDK and SYGVNS. The CDR3 region has the DNA TGTGCCAGCAGTGCGGCAGGGCTACACTTC. Its protein is CASSAAGLHF.

The chain has TRBV5-6 and TRBJ2-5; no reliable D call. Trimming removed 6 bases at V and 5 bases at J, with 14 bases between. The germline gives CDR1 SGHDT, CDR2 YYEEEE. This CDR3 region has 13 residues. CDR3 protein: CASTRTSFETQYF. The CDR3, as DNA: TGTGCCAGCACCCGGACCAGTTTTGAGACCCAGTACTTC.